Each of the 15 T cell receptor beta chains below was sequenced from the same sample in a study of radiotherapy plus CTLA-4 blockade in lung cancer. Some clones are missing from TCRdb's copy, which holds only in-frame ones; the method was immunoSEQ multiplex PCR. In the table there are 45,000 to 55,000 clones, nearly 90% of which are singletons. This sample comprised peripheral blood, obtained from a patient treated with radiotherapy plus ipilimumab. The receptors originated from a human donor with non-small cell lung cancer whose response to radiotherapy plus ipilimumab could not be evaluated.

The rearrangement links TRBV10-3 to TRBJ1-2; possibly TRBD1 for D (6 bases). Germline CDR1 reads ENHRY; CDR2 reads SYGVKD. The CDR3 consists of 14 residues. V was shortened by 3 bases and J by 3 bases, with 11 bases between the two germline ends. CDR3 in amino acids: CAISDRRTDYGYTF. The CDR3 nucleotides read TGTGCCATCAGTGACAGACGGACAGACTATGGCTACACCTTC.

This clone was observed a few times. The rearrangement links TRBV7-9 to TRBJ2-1, with TRBD1 matching 8 bases. Per germline, CDR1 SEHNR and CDR2 FQNEAQ (reference sequence). V shed 6 bases, J shed 2 bases, and the junction held 9 bases outside the gene matches. The CDR3 sequence is 16 residues long. CDR3 amino acids: CASSPDRGATYNEQFF. The CDR3 DNA sequence: TGTGCCAGCAGTCCAGACAGGGGCGCAACCTACAATGAGCAGTTCTTC.

The chain couples TRBV5-1 to TRBJ2-2, with 11 positions matching TRBD2. The CDR3 loop spans 18 amino acids. The V gene end was trimmed by 0 bases and the J gene end by 1 base; junction bases not matched to a gene: 5. Germline assignment: CDR1 SGHRS and CDR2 YFSETQ. CDR3 in amino acids: CASSLGLAGTLNTGELFF. CDR3 DNA sequence: TGCGCCAGCAGCTTGGGACTAGCGGGAACGCTGAACACCGGGGAGCTGTTTTTT.

The chain carries TRBV7-9 and TRBJ2-7; 8 nucleotides agree with TRBD2. The ends lost 8 bases at V and 6 bases at J; junction bases unmatched: 12. Per the germline V gene, CDR1 is SEHNR and CDR2 is FQNEAQ (reference sequence). This CDR3 region has 14 residues. CDR3 sequence reads: CASGLLAGAAEQYF. DNA of the CDR3: TGTGCCAGCGGCCTTCTAGCGGGTGCTGCCGAGCAGTACTTC.

This clone has only one observation. CDR3 region: CASSSQGGSGNTIYF. Written as DNA, the CDR3 is TGTGCCAGCAGCTCACAGGGGGGGTCTGGAAACACCATATATTTT. This chain links TRBV7-2 with TRBJ1-3; 8 nucleotides line up with TRBD1. V shed 4 bases and J 1 base; nucleotides not matched to a gene: 3. The CDR3 loop spans 15 amino acids. CDR1 and CDR2 from the germline V gene are SGHTA and FQGNSA. Complete variable domain (other parts from reference TRBV7-2 and TRBJ1-3): GAGVSQSPSNKVTEKGKDVELRCDPISGHTALYWYRQSLGQGLEFLIYFQGNSAPDKSGLPSDRFSAERTGGSVSTLTIQRTQQEDSAVYLCASSSQGGSGNTIYFGEGSWLTVV.

The chain carries TRBV2 and TRBJ1-2; 8 bases fit TRBD1. Trimming at V came to 11 bases and at J to 4 bases, leaving 15 bases not matched to a gene. The germline V gene encodes CDR1 SNHLY and CDR2 FYNNEI. The CDR3 is 15 amino acids. The CDR3 spells CAGQTGDKGPYGYTF. CDR3 bases: TGTGCCGGACAGACAGGGGACAAGGGCCCCTATGGCTACACCTTC. The full variable domain, its missing parts supplied by reference TRBV2 and TRBJ1-2, is EPEVTQTPSHQVTQMGQEVILRCVPISNHLYFYWYRQILGQKVEFLVSFYNNEISEKSEIFDDQFSVERPDGSNFTLKIRSTKLEDSAMYFCAGQTGDKGPYGYTFGSGTRLTVV.

This rearrangement joins TRBV18 to TRBJ2-1, with TRBD2 matching 10 bases. V gave up 0 bases and J gave up 7 bases; unmatched junction bases: 9. CDR1 and CDR2 from the germline V gene are KGHSH and LQKENI. CDR3 length: 17 residues. CDR3 in amino acids: CASSPPSSGGPVNEQFF. CDR3 bases: TGTGCCAGCTCACCACCGAGTAGCGGGGGGCCGGTAAATGAGCAGTTCTTC.

The J gene is TRBJ1-2, the V gene TRBV7-9, with TRBD1 identical over 7 bases. The V and J ends lost 6 bases and 6 bases, in that order; junction bases with no gene match: 16. Germline lookup yields CDR1 SEHNR and CDR2 FQNEAQ (reference sequence). The CDR3 length is 16 residues. CDR3 nucleotides: TGTGCCAGCAGACGGGACAGTTTAAACTTCCCCCATGGCTACACCTTC. Protein product: CASRRDSLNFPHGYTF.

The rearrangement uses TRBV19 and TRBJ2-3; 10 nucleotides match TRBD2. Germline loops: CDR1 LNHDA, CDR2 SQIVND (reference sequence). After removal of 7 bases from V and 1 base from J, the junction contained 2 bases not matched to a gene. This CDR3 has 14 amino acids. DNA for the CDR3: TGTGCCAGTAAGGGGACTAGCGGCACAGATACGCAGTATTTT. Translation gives CASKGTSGTDTQYF.

The V and J genes are TRBV5-4 and TRBJ1-2; 7 positions agree with TRBD1. The trim removed 0 bases at V and 0 bases at J, leaving 8 bases unmatched. CDR1 is SGHNT, CDR2 YYREEE, per germline (reference sequence). CDR3 length: 17 amino acids. DNA of the CDR3: TGTGCCAGCAGCTTGGGGTACAGACAGGGCACTAACTATGGCTACACCTTC. As protein: CASSLGYRQGTNYGYTF.

The chain has TRBV6-5 and TRBJ2-7; possible D gene TRBD2, 6 bases. V was clipped by 0 bases and J by 0 bases, with 9 bases between them. CDR3 length: 15 residues. Germline lookup yields CDR1 MNHEY and CDR2 SVGAGI. This chain's CDR3 is CASSYSSGSSYEQYF. DNA of the CDR3: TGTGCCAGCAGTTACTCTAGCGGAAGCTCCTACGAGCAGTACTTC.

The chain couples TRBV29-1 to TRBJ1-5; D gene uncertain. Deletions cut 6 bases from V and 4 bases from J, with 10 bases between. Germline V gene lookup returns CDR1 SQVTM and CDR2 ANQGSEA. The CDR3 consists of 12 residues. CDR3 loop: CSVLSGNQPQHF. CDR3 DNA: TGCAGCGTATTGTCGGGAAATCAGCCCCAGCATTTT. The entire variable domain, with the rest obtained from reference TRBV29-1 and TRBJ1-5, is as follows: SAVISQKPSRDICQRGTSLTIQCQVDSQVTMMFWYRQQPGQSLTLIATANQGSEATYESGFVIDKFPISRPNLTFSTLTVSNMSPEDSSIYLCSVLSGNQPQHFGDGTRLSIL.

V is TRBV6-1 and J is TRBJ2-1; 7 bases agree with TRBD1. J lost 2 bases, V lost 7 bases, and 5 bases had no gene match. From germline, CDR1 is MNHNS and CDR2 SASEGT. This CDR3 is 14 amino acids long. The CDR3 protein is CASTRGKAYNEQFF. DNA for the CDR3: TGTGCCAGCACCAGGGGGAAAGCCTACAATGAGCAGTTCTTC.

The chain has TRBV25-1 and TRBJ2-7, with TRBD1 matching over 10 bases. V shed 4 bases, J shed 5 bases, and the junction held 8 bases outside the gene matches. CDR1 and CDR2 from the germline V gene are MGHDK and SYGVNS. This CDR3 comprises 15 residues. The CDR3 nucleotides read TGTGCCAGCAGTGCGGGACAGGGGCTTTGGAACGAGCAGTACTTC. Translated: CASSAGQGLWNEQYF.

The chain couples TRBV19 to TRBJ1-2; 7 bases are a match to TRBD1. CDR3 length: 15 amino acids. V was clipped by 4 bases and J by 4 bases; unmatched bases: 9. Per the germline V gene, CDR1 is LNHDA and CDR2 is SQIVND (reference sequence). CDR3 DNA: TGTGCCAGTAGTACGGGGGGGACAGATTCCTATGGCTACACCTTC. Its translation is CASSTGGTDSYGYTF.